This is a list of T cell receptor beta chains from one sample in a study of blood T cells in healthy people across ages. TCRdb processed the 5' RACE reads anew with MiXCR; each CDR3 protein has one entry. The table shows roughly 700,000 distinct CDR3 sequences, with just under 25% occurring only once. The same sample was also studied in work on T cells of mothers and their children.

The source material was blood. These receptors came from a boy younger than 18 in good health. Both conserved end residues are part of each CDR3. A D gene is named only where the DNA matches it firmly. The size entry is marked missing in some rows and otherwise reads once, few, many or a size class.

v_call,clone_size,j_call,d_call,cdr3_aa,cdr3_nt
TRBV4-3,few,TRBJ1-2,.,CASSHAGGGGGYTF,TGCGCCAGCAGCCATGCCGGGGGGGGCGGTGGCTACACCTTC
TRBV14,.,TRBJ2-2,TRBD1,CASSGRTGAFANTGELFF,TGTGCCAGCAGCGGCCGGACAGGGGCTTTCGCGAACACCGGGGAGCTGTTTTTT
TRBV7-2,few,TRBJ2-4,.,CASSLGSTKNIQYF,TGTGCCAGCAGCTTAGGATCCACCAAAAACATTCAGTACTTC
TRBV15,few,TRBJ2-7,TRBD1,CAASIRQGANEQYF,TGTGCCGCCAGCATAAGACAGGGGGCAAACGAGCAGTACTTC
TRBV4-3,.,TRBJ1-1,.,CASSQDYSVSTEAFF,TGCGCCAGCAGCCAAGACTATTCAGTCAGCACTGAAGCTTTCTTT
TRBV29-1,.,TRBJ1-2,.,CSVDTNPAYGYTF,TGCAGCGTTGACACGAACCCAGCGTATGGCTACACCTTC
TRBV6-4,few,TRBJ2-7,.,CASSGRGGHEQYF,TGTGCCAGCAGTGGCAGGGGAGGGCACGAGCAGTACTTC
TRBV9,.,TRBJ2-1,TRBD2,CASSSGGRINEQFF,TGTGCCAGCAGCAGCGGCGGGAGAATCAATGAGCAGTTCTTC
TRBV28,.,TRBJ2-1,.,CASASRVSYNEQFF,TGTGCCAGCGCGAGCAGGGTATCCTACAATGAGCAGTTCTTC
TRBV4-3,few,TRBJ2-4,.,CASSQETGRVNIQYF,TGCGCCAGCAGCCAAGAAACGGGAAGGGTAAACATTCAGTACTTC
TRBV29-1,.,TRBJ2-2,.,CSANLGGSGELFF,TGCAGCGCCAACCTCGGGGGAAGCGGGGAGCTGTTTTTT
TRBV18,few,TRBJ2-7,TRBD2,CASSPYPTSGSTYEQYF,TGTGCCAGCTCACCGTACCCGACTAGCGGGAGCACCTACGAGCAGTACTTC
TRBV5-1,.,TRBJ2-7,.,CASSLNGAYEQYF,TGCGCCAGCAGCTTAAATGGGGCGTACGAGCAGTACTTC
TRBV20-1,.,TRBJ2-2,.,CSARATAGELFF,TGCAGTGCTAGAGCTACGGCGGGGGAGCTGTTTTTT
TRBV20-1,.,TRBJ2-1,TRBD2,CSARAPGLADNEQFF,TGCAGTGCTAGGGCTCCGGGACTAGCGGATAATGAGCAGTTCTTC
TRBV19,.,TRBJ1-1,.,CASSQEGGANTEAFF,TGTGCCAGTAGCCAAGAGGGGGGGGCGAACACTGAAGCTTTCTTT
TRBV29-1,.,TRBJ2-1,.,CSVPKAEQFF,TGCAGCGTTCCAAAGGCTGAGCAGTTCTTC
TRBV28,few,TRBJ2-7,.,CASSLVGGLSSYEQYF,TGTGCCAGCAGTTTAGTTGGGGGACTTAGCTCCTACGAGCAGTACTTC
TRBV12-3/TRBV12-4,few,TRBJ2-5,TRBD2,CASSPTSGRAGETQYF,TGTGCCAGCAGCCCTACTAGCGGGAGGGCCGGGGAGACCCAGTACTTC
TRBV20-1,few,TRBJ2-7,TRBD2,CSARGEGGSNIYEQYF,TGCAGTGCTAGAGGGGAGGGCGGCTCGAACATCTACGAGCAGTACTTC
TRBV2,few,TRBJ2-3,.,CASRKGSVLADTQYF,TGTGCCAGCAGGAAGGGTTCAGTTTTGGCAGATACGCAGTATTTT
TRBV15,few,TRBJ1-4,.,CATSRGDSTNEKLFF,TGTGCCACCAGCAGAGGGGATTCCACTAATGAAAAACTGTTTTTT
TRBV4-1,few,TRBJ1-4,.,CASSQPGDNEKPFF,TGCGCCAGCAGCCAACCGGGAGATAATGAAAAACCGTTTTTT
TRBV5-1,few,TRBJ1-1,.,CASSLGQPNTEAFF,TGCGCCAGCAGCTTGGGGCAGCCGAACACTGAAGCTTTCTTT
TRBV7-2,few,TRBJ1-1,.,CASSRGTEDTEAFF,TGTGCCAGCAGTCGCGGGACGGAGGACACTGAAGCTTTCTTT
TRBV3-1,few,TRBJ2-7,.,CASSQDLSGPYEQYF,TGTGCCAGCAGCCAAGATTTGAGCGGCCCCTACGAGCAGTACTTC
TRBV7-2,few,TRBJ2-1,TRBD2,CASSRGLAASEQFF,TGTGCCAGCAGCCGGGGACTAGCGGCCAGTGAGCAGTTCTTC
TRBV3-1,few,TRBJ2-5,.,CASSPGEESQETQYF,TGTGCCAGCAGCCCCGGAGAGGAAAGCCAAGAGACCCAGTACTTC
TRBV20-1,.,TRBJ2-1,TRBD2,CSARLAGNYNEQFF,TGCAGTGCTCGACTAGCGGGGAACTACAATGAGCAGTTCTTC
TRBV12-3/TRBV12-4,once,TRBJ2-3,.,CASSFLTDTDTQYF,TGTGCCAGCAGTTTCCTGACTGACACAGATACGCAGTATTTT
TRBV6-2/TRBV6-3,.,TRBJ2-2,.,CASSYRASLYPGELFF,TGTGCCAGCAGTTATAGGGCTAGCCTATATCCCGGGGAGCTGTTTTTT
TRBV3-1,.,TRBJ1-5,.,CASSQGTGGRNQPQHF,TGTGCCAGCAGCCAAGGGACGGGGGGCCGTAATCAGCCCCAGCATTTT
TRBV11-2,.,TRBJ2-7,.,CASRFASFEQYF,TGTGCCAGCAGGTTCGCTAGCTTCGAGCAGTACTTC
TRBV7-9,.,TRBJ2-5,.,CASSPPTLGRQETQYF,TGTGCCAGCAGCCCACCTACTTTGGGGCGGCAAGAGACCCAGTACTTC
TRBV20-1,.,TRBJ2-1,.,CSARGPRDSWSNEQFF,TGCAGTGCTAGAGGCCCCCGGGACTCATGGAGCAATGAGCAGTTCTTC
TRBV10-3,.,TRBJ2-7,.,CAISDQGPYEQYF,TGTGCCATCAGTGATCAGGGACCCTACGAGCAGTACTTC
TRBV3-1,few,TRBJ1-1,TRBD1,CASSPGGYSEAFF,TGTGCCAGCAGCCCAGGGGGTTATTCTGAAGCTTTCTTT
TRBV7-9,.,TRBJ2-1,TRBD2,CASLSGGYNEQFF,TGTGCCAGCTTGAGCGGGGGATACAATGAGCAGTTCTTC
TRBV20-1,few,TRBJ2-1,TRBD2,CSARAALAGGQFF,TGCAGTGCTAGAGCGGCCCTCGCGGGGGGCCAGTTCTTC
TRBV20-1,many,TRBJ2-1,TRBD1,CSANDRVHEQFF,TGCAGTGCGAACGACAGGGTACATGAGCAGTTCTTC
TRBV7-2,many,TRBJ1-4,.,CASSLDPGGANEKLFF,TGTGCCAGCAGCTTAGACCCTGGAGGGGCTAATGAAAAACTGTTTTTT
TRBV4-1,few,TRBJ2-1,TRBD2,CASSQELAGASYNEQFF,TGCGCCAGCAGCCAAGAACTAGCGGGGGCTTCATACAATGAGCAGTTCTTC
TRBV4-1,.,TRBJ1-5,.,CASSQLAAVFQPQHF,TGCGCCAGCAGCCAACTGGCAGCAGTCTTTCAGCCCCAGCATTTT
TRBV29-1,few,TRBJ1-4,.,CSVEVGVDEKLFF,TGCAGCGTTGAAGTCGGCGTCGATGAAAAACTGTTTTTT
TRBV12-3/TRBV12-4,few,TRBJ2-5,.,CASRPMEETQYF,TGTGCCAGCAGACCCATGGAAGAGACCCAGTACTTC
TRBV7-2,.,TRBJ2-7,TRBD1,CASSLAPWRDRDTYEQYF,TGTGCCAGCAGCTTAGCCCCTTGGCGGGACAGGGATACCTACGAGCAGTACTTC
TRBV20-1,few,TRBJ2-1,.,CSAKNVGAGNEQFF,TGCAGTGCTAAAAACGTCGGGGCTGGGAATGAGCAGTTCTTC
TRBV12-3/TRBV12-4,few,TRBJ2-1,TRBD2,CASSLVLAAHDRDNEQFF,TGTGCCAGCAGTTTAGTGCTAGCGGCCCATGATCGGGACAATGAGCAGTTCTTC
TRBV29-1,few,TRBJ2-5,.,CSVEHPYQETQYF,TGCAGCGTTGAACACCCGTATCAAGAGACCCAGTACTTC
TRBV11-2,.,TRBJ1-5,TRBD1,CASSLDDGQGAQPQHF,TGTGCCAGCAGCTTAGATGATGGACAGGGGGCTCAGCCCCAGCATTTT
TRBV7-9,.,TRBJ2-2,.,CASPIPGQGGTGELLF,TGTGCCAGCCCCATCCCGGGGCAGGGAGGCACCGGGGAGCTGCTTTTT
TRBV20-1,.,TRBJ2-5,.,CSAGLRDGQETQYF,TGCAGTGCTGGACTCCGGGACGGACAAGAGACCCAGTACTTC